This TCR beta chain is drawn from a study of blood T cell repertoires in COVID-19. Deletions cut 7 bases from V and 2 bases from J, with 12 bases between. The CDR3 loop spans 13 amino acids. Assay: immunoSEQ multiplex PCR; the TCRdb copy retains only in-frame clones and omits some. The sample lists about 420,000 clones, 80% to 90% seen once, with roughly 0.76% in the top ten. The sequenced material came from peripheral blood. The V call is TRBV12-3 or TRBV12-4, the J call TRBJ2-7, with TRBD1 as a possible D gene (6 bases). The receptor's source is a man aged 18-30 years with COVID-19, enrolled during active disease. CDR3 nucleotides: TGTGCCAGCACCCACCGGACAGCCTACGAGCAGTACTTC. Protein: CASTHRTAYEQYF.